This T cell receptor beta chain was sequenced in a study of T cells in Graves' hyperthyroidism and ophthalmopathy. Overall study context: Prior to any treatment, at the point of initial diagnosis, peripheral blood was collected. Study-level results: Through a model of 13 V-J features, ophthalmopathy was separated from stable hyperthyroidism.

Amplified regions were TCR beta CDR3 sequences from RNA transcripts. First-round RT-PCR of the TCR CDR3 relied on the HTBI primer set. TCRdb passed the multiplex PCR reads through MiXCR, listing each CDR3 protein once. Among about 350,000 distinct CDR3 sequences listed, over 15% were seen once. V was clipped by 8 bases and J by 3 bases; unmatched bases: 7. The CDR3 loop spans 13 amino acids. CDR1 is DFQATT and CDR2 is SNEGSKA in the germline V gene (reference sequence). The authors took PBMCs from roughly 9.5 ml fresh peripheral blood. This clonotype was recorded many times. Its cognate antigen is unknown.

This TCR derives from a woman in her late teens or twenties with Graves' hyperthyroidism. The sample was blood. The chain has TRBV20-1 and TRBJ2-5, with 9 bases that match TRBD2. The CDR3 region is CSPRASGEETQYF. The CDR3 bases are TGCAGTCCCCGGGCTAGCGGGGAAGAGACCCAGTACTTC.